A single sample is the source of the 3 T cell receptor beta chains below, sequenced in a study of T cells after yellow fever vaccination. TCRdb re-called the 5' RACE reads through MiXCR, storing one row per CDR3 protein. The profile shows approximately 600,000 distinct CDR3 sequences, about 12% of them singletons. The sequencing used PBMCs, collected on the day of the yellow fever booster vaccination. The receptors were gathered from a man aged 25 to 40 who received the YFV17D yellow fever vaccine.

In DNA, the CDR3 is TGTGCCACCAGTGATTTGGGGGGGGGGTCCTACAATGAGCAGTTCTTC. Translation gives CATSDLGGGSYNEQFF. The J gene is TRBJ2-1, the V gene TRBV24-1, with TRBD2 identical over 7 bases. Germline CDR1 reads KGHDR; CDR2 reads SFDVKD. This CDR3 comprises 16 residues. Losses at the gene ends were 0 bases for V and 1 base for J; bases not matched to a gene: 2.

The chain couples TRBV29-1 to TRBJ2-7; the D gene is possibly TRBD1 (6 bases). The germline V gene has CDR1 SQVTM and CDR2 ANQGSEA. CDR3 size: 12 residues. Trimming removed 7 bases at V and 5 bases at J, with 15 bases between. The CDR3 DNA is TGCAGCGCAACGACAGGTGGCCACGAGCAGTACTTC. This gives the protein CSATTGGHEQYF.

J is TRBJ2-7 and V is TRBV15, with D possibly being TRBD1 (9 bases). Trimming removed 3 bases from V and 3 bases from J, with 15 bases in between. The CDR3 spans 15 residues. Germline CDR1 LNHNV, CDR2 YYDKDF (reference sequence). The CDR3 protein is CATSSSGTGLYEQYF. The CDR3, as DNA: TGTGCCACCAGCAGTAGCGGGACAGGGCTCTACGAGCAGTACTTC.